The rows below give T cell receptor beta chains drawn from one sample of a study of naive and memory T cell subsets. A single record per CDR3 protein comes from TCRdb applying MiXCR to the UMI-ligation and nested PCR reads. This table has around 35,000 distinct CDR3 sequences, 9.5% to 11% appearing once. The sequenced sample was skin, obtained from a tuberculin skin test site. The receptor set was obtained from an adult in good health. Both conserved end residues are part of each CDR3. A D gene is named only where the DNA matches it firmly. Expanded clones are given a class, and other clones once, few, many or no size at all.

clone_size	v_call	j_call	d_call	cdr3_aa	cdr3_nt
medium-sized	TRBV6-2/TRBV6-3	TRBJ2-7	-	CASRVSYEQYF	TGTGCCAGCAGGGTTTCCTACGAGCAGTACTTC
-	TRBV7-6	TRBJ2-3	-	CASSLGAGGSTDTQYF	TGTGCCAGCAGCTTAGGGGCTGGGGGTAGCACAGATACGCAGTATTTT
many	TRBV24-1	TRBJ2-1	TRBD1	CATGDRASEQFF	TGTGCCACTGGGGACAGGGCAAGTGAGCAGTTCTTC
-	TRBV7-9	TRBJ1-1	-	CASSPPRQGGNTEAFF	TGTGCCAGCAGCCCTCCCCGGCAGGGCGGTAACACTGAAGCTTTCTTT
many	TRBV20-1	TRBJ2-7	TRBD2	CSARGLAGGGHEQYF	TGCAGTGCTAGAGGACTAGCGGGTGGGGGCCACGAGCAGTACTTC
few	TRBV6-1	TRBJ2-1	TRBD2	CASSDGTRVYEQFF	TGTGCCAGCAGTGATGGGACTAGGGTCTATGAGCAGTTCTTC
many	TRBV24-1	TRBJ2-1	TRBD2	CATSDPSGSRSYNEQFF	TGTGCCACCAGTGATCCCAGCGGGAGTCGGTCCTACAATGAGCAGTTCTTC
-	TRBV6-6	TRBJ2-7	-	CASTGQRKSLEQYF	TGTGCCAGCACCGGGCAGCGAAAGAGTCTCGAGCAGTACTTC
few	TRBV20-1	TRBJ1-2	TRBD1	CSAPRESYRGSDTF	TGCAGTGCCCCCAGGGAATCCTACAGGGGTAGCGACACCTTC
many	TRBV12-3/TRBV12-4	TRBJ2-7	-	CASSSGTYEQYF	TGTGCCAGCAGTTCTGGGACCTACGAGCAGTACTTC